There are a few counts of the clone carrying this TCR beta chain. TCRdb redid the calling of the 5' RACE reads with MiXCR, one entry per CDR3 protein. The table has approximately 500,000 distinct CDR3 sequences, 20% to 25% seen once; the top ten hold over 2.5%. CDR1 SEHNR and CDR2 FQNEAQ come from the germline V gene (reference sequence). The CDR3 extends over 15 amino acids. V was trimmed by 6 bases and J by 8 bases, leaving 20 bases between them. The sample comes from a study of identical twins. These data also featured in a second study, about T cells expressing NK-cell markers. That work states: Sorted CD3+CD56+NKG2C+, CD3+CD56+NKG2C- and CD3+CD56-NKG2C+ T cells provided the TCR beta repertoires.

The clonotype comes from a woman younger than 30 in good health. Material for sequencing was CD4+ T cells sorted from blood. J is TRBJ1-3 and V is TRBV7-9; possibly TRBD1 for D (5 bases). The CDR3 DNA sequence: TGTGCCAGCAGTACCTACAGGAACGAGTTCTACACCATATATTTT. The encoded protein is CASSTYRNEFYTIYF.